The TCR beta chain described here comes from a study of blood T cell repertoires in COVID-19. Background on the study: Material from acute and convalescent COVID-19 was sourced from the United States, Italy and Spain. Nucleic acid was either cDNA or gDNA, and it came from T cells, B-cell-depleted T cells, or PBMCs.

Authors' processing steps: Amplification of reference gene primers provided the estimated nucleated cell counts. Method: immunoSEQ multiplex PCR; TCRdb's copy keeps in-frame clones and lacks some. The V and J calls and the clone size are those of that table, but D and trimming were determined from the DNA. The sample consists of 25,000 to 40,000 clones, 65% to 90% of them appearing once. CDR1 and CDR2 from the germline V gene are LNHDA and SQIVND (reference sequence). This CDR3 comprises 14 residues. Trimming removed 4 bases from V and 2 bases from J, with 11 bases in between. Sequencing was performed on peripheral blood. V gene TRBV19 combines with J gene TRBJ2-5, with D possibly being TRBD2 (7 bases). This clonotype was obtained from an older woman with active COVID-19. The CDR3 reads CASSKGGPQETQYF. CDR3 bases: TGTGCCAGTAGTAAGGGGGGGCCGCAAGAGACCCAGTACTTC.